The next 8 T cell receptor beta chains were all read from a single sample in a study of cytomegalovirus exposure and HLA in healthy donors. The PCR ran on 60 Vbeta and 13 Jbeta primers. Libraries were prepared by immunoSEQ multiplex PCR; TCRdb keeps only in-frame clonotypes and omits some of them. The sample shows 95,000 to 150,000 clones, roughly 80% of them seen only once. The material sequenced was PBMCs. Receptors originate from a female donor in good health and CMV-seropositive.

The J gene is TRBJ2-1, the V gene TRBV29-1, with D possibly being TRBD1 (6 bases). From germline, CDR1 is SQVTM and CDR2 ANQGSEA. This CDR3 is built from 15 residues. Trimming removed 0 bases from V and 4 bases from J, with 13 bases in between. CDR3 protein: CSVEDKGVWYNEQFF. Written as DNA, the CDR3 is TGCAGCGTTGAAGATAAGGGGGTTTGGTACAATGAGCAGTTCTTC.

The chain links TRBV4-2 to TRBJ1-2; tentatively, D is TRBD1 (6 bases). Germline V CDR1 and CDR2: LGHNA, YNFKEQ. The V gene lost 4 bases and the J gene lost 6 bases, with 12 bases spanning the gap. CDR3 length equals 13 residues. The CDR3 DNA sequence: TGTGCCAGCAGCCGGCCGGGACAAAATGGCTACACCTTC. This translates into CASSRPGQNGYTF.

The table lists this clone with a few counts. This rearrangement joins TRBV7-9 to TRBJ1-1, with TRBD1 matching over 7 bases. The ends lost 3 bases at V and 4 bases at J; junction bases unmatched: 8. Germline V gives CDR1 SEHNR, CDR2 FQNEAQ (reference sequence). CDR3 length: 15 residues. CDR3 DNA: TGTGCCAGCAGCTTGCTTCAGGGGGTTAGCACTGAAGCTTTCTTT. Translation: CASSLLQGVSTEAFF.

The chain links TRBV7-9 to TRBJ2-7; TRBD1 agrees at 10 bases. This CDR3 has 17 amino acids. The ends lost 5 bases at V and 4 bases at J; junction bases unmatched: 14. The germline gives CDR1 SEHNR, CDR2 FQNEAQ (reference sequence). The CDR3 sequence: CASSTPVSRQGAYEQYF. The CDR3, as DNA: TGTGCCAGCAGCACCCCCGTCAGTAGACAGGGGGCTTACGAGCAGTACTTC.

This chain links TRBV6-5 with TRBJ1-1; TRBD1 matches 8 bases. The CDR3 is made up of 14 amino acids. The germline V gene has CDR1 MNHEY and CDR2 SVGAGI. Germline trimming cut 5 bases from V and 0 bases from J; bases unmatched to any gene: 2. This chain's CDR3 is CASSRTGMNTEAFF. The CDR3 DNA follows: TGTGCCAGCAGTAGGACAGGGATGAACACTGAAGCTTTCTTT.

DNA of the CDR3: TGTGCCAGCAGCCCAGGCTCTGGAAACACCATATATTTT. This gives the protein CASSPGSGNTIYF. V is TRBV7-6 and J is TRBJ1-3; no firm D call. Germline CDR1 reads SGHVS; CDR2 reads FNYEAQ. Trimming left V 5 bases short and J 0 bases short, with 5 bases between. The CDR3 is 13 amino acids.

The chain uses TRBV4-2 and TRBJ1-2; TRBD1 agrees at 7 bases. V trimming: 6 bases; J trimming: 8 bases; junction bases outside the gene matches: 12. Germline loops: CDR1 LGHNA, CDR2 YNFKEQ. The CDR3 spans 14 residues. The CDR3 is CASRLDRARGGYTF. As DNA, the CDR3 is TGTGCCAGCAGACTCGACAGGGCCCGGGGCGGCTACACCTTC.

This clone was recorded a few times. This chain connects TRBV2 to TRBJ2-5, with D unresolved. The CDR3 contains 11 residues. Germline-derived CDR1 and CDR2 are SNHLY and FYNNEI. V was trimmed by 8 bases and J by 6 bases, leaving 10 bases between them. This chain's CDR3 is CASQLRQTQYF. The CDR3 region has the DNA TGTGCCAGCCAATTGAGGCAGACCCAGTACTTC.